Each of the 23 T cell receptor beta chains below was sequenced from the same sample in a study of blood T cell repertoires in COVID-19. The table came from immunoSEQ multiplex PCR; TCRdb's copy has only in-frame clones and leaves some out. The table lists about 240,000 clones, roughly 80% of them singletons. The sample consisted of peripheral blood. The receptors were sampled from a woman older than 75 with COVID-19, enrolled during active disease.

V usage is TRBV24-1 and J usage is TRBJ2-2; 10 bases map to TRBD1. V trimming: 3 bases; J trimming: 5 bases; junction bases outside the gene matches: 2. Germline values: CDR1 KGHDR, CDR2 SFDVKD. CDR3 length: 15 amino acids. The CDR3 reads CATSDPGQGTGELFF. The CDR3 DNA reads as TGTGCCACCAGTGATCCGGGACAGGGGACCGGGGAGCTGTTTTTT.

The rearrangement uses TRBV9 and TRBJ2-1; the D gene is possibly TRBD1 (5 bases). This CDR3 spans 12 amino acids. The V gene's germline CDR1 is SGDLS and CDR2 YYNGEE. Between the trimmed V and J ends, which lost 0 bases and 9 bases, there was a span of 7 bases. The CDR3 loop is CASSVGRAEQFF. CDR3 in DNA: TGTGCCAGCAGCGTAGGCAGGGCTGAGCAGTTCTTC.

The CDR3 region is CASSTGTGGVEQYF. CDR3 DNA: TGCGCCAGCAGCACCGGGACAGGGGGTGTGGAGCAGTACTTC. V gene TRBV5-1 combines with J gene TRBJ2-7, with 11 bases that match TRBD1. The CDR3 contains 14 residues. With V trimmed by 4 bases and J by 7 bases, 7 bases remained unmatched. Germline CDR1 and CDR2: SGHRS and YFSETQ.

Remarks on this clone: This sample includes further DNA sequences coding for the same CDR3. The genes are TRBV7-3 and TRBJ2-3, with a tentative D call TRBD2 (6 bases). The germline CDR1 and CDR2 sequences are SGHTA and FQGTGA. The CDR3 totals 15 residues. V lost 2 bases and J 1 base, leaving 10 bases between the germline ends. CDR3 region: CASSLGGARTDTQYF. Here the CDR3 DNA reads TGTGCCAGCAGCTTAGGCGGGGCTCGCACAGATACGCAGTATTTT.

This chain links TRBV14 with TRBJ1-2; D is possibly TRBD1 (5 bases). The CDR3 sequence is 15 residues long. From germline, CDR1 is SGHDN and CDR2 FVKESK. V lost 2 bases and J lost 3, with 13 bases in between. The CDR3 sequence: CASSQPGQGYYGYTF. DNA of the CDR3: TGTGCCAGCAGCCAACCCGGGCAGGGCTACTATGGCTACACCTTC. Variable domain in full (rest from reference TRBV14 and TRBJ1-2): EAGVTQFPSHSVIEKGQTVTLRCDPISGHDNLYWYRRVMGKEIKFLLHFVKESKQDESGMPNNRFLAERTGGTYSTLKVQPAELEDSGVYFCASSQPGQGYYGYTFGSGTRLTVV.

This chain connects TRBV28 to TRBJ2-2; 8 bases line up with TRBD1. This CDR3 contains 14 residues. J lost 1 base, V lost 7 bases, and 2 bases had no gene match. The V gene's germline CDR1 is MDHEN and CDR2 SYDVKM. DNA for the CDR3: TGTGCCAGCATAGGACAGGGGAACACCGGGGAGCTGTTTTTT. It is translated as CASIGQGNTGELFF.

The J gene is TRBJ1-5, the V gene TRBV19; 7 nucleotides line up with TRBD1. The CDR3 length is 13 residues. With 5 bases clipped from V and 5 bases from J, the junction kept 3 bases outside the gene matches. Germline loops: CDR1 LNHDA, CDR2 SQIVND (reference sequence). The CDR3 region has the DNA TGTGCCAGTAGTTACAGGGGCGATCAGCCCCAGCATTTT. Translating gives CASSYRGDQPQHF.

The gene calls are TRBV2 and TRBJ1-1; 7 nucleotides line up with TRBD1. This CDR3 is built from 15 residues. Trimming took 6 bases from V and 1 from J; bases not matched to a gene: 8. Per the germline V gene, CDR1 is SNHLY and CDR2 is FYNNEI. The CDR3 loop is CASRALQGKNTEAFF. The CDR3 DNA sequence: TGTGCCAGCAGGGCCCTACAGGGGAAGAACACTGAAGCTTTCTTT.

This chain joins TRBV28 and TRBJ1-5, with 10 bases aligning to TRBD1. This CDR3 spans 15 amino acids. CDR1 and CDR2 (germline): MDHEN, SYDVKM. The trim removed 6 bases at V and 3 bases at J, leaving 5 bases unmatched. This chain's CDR3 is CASRRTGGVNQPQHF. The CDR3 DNA follows: TGTGCCAGCAGGAGGACAGGGGGAGTCAATCAGCCCCAGCATTTT.

This chain uses TRBV6-2 or TRBV6-3 with TRBJ2-1; 7 bases are a match to TRBD1. Trimming took 4 bases from V and 0 from J; bases not matched to a gene: 0. This CDR3 contains 14 residues. The germline gives CDR1 MNHEY, CDR2 SVGEGT. CDR3 residues: CASSWDSSYNEQFF. The DNA for the CDR3 is TGTGCCAGCAGTTGGGACAGCTCCTACAATGAGCAGTTCTTC.

The V call is TRBV5-1, the J call TRBJ2-1, with D tentatively TRBD1 (6 bases). The CDR3 covers 13 residues. Germline V gene sequence: CDR1 SGHRS, CDR2 YFSETQ. Trimming cost V 4 bases and J 5 bases, with 10 bases left between them. The CDR3 loop reads CASSDQGNNEQFF. CDR3 nucleotide sequence: TGCGCCAGCAGCGATCAGGGGAACAATGAGCAGTTCTTC.

J is TRBJ2-1 and V is TRBV6-4; 7 bases fit TRBD2. With 11 bases clipped from V and 6 bases from J, the junction kept 10 bases outside the gene matches. The CDR3 is 13 amino acids. Germline CDR1 and CDR2: MRHNA and SNTAGT. CDR3 residues: CACAGESGNEQFF. CDR3 in DNA: TGTGCCTGCGCGGGGGAATCTGGCAATGAGCAGTTCTTC.

This clone occurred a few times. The DNA of the CDR3 is TGTGCCAGCAAACTAGCGGGAGGAAAAGAGACCCAGTACTTC. This codes for CASKLAGGKETQYF. The chain couples TRBV6-5 to TRBJ2-5; 12 bases are a match to TRBD2. This CDR3 has 14 residues. Losses at the gene ends were 7 bases for V and 3 bases for J; bases not matched to a gene: 3. The germline gives CDR1 MNHEY, CDR2 SVGAGI.

This clone was seen a few times. CDR3 bases: TGTGCCAGTAGTAGACGGACAGGGGGCTCGGGTGCCACTGAAGCTTTCTTT. Translating gives CASSRRTGGSGATEAFF. J is TRBJ1-1 and V is TRBV19; 11 bases are shared with TRBD1. This CDR3 is built from 17 residues. The germline V gene has CDR1 LNHDA and CDR2 SQIVND (reference sequence). Unmatched junction bases numbered 11, after V lost 4 bases and J lost 4 bases. Variable domain in full (rest from reference TRBV19 and TRBJ1-1): DGGITQSPKYLFRKEGQNVTLSCEQNLNHDAMYWYRQDPGQGLRLIYYSQIVNDFQKGDIAEGYSVSREKKESFPLTVTSAQKNPTAFYLCASSRRTGGSGATEAFFGQGTRLTVV.

This rearrangement joins TRBV2 to TRBJ2-1, with D unresolved. The CDR3 has 12 amino acids. The V gene lost 2 bases and the J gene lost 7 bases, with 6 bases spanning the gap. The germline CDR1 and CDR2 sequences are SNHLY and FYNNEI. CDR3 protein: CASSELGNEQFF. In nucleotides, the CDR3 is TGTGCCAGCAGTGAACTCGGTAATGAGCAGTTCTTC.

In its sample, this clone was seen a few times. The chain combines TRBV19 with TRBJ1-1; D call uncertain. Germline lookup yields CDR1 LNHDA and CDR2 SQIVND (reference sequence). With 3 bases removed from V and 3 bases from J, the gap between germline ends came to 14 bases. The CDR3 has 15 amino acids. The CDR3 DNA reads TGTGCCAGTAGTATCCACTCCCCGGCGGACACTGAAGCTTTCTTT. This gives the protein CASSIHSPADTEAFF.

This chain uses TRBV4-1 with TRBJ2-7, with D hard to call. The CDR3 totals 12 residues. Deletions cut 4 bases from V and 3 bases from J, with 7 bases between. Germline V lookup: CDR1 MGHRA, CDR2 YSYEKL. CDR3 protein: CASSPGGYEQYF. The CDR3 bases are TGCGCCAGCAGCCCCGGCGGCTACGAGCAGTACTTC.

J is TRBJ2-7 and V is TRBV27, with D perhaps matching TRBD1 (6 bases). The CDR3 spans 14 residues. V lost 4 bases and J lost 2, with 12 bases in between. Per the germline V gene, CDR1 is MNHEY and CDR2 is SMNVEV (reference sequence). The DNA for the CDR3 is TGTGCCAGCAGTTCCTTCAGGGGCCCCTACGAGCAGTACTTC. This codes for CASSSFRGPYEQYF.

This chain uses TRBV7-8 with TRBJ2-5, with 10 bases aligning to TRBD2. This CDR3 has 16 amino acids. V shed 3 bases and J 0 bases; nucleotides not matched to a gene: 4. Looked up from germline, CDR1 is SGHVS and CDR2 is FQNEAQ. The CDR3 DNA sequence: TGTGCCAGCAGCTTGGGGAGCGGGGGGGACCAAGAGACCCAGTACTTC. This codes for CASSLGSGGDQETQYF.

The chain is built from TRBV11-2 and TRBJ1-3, with 9 positions matching TRBD1. Germline V gene sequence: CDR1 SGHAT, CDR2 FQNNGV. J gave up 2 bases and V 6 bases, and 2 bases lay outside the gene matches. The CDR3 is made up of 14 amino acids. The CDR3 DNA follows: TGTGCCAGCAGTAGGGACAGGGCTGGAAACACCATATATTTT. It encodes CASSRDRAGNTIYF. Full variable domain (remainder filled in from reference TRBV11-2 and TRBJ1-3): EAGVAQSPRYKIIEKRQSVAFWCNPISGHATLYWYQQILGQGPKLLIQFQNNGVVDDSQLPKDRFSAERLKGVDSTLKIQPAKLEDSAVYLCASSRDRAGNTIYFGEGSWLTVV.

V and J are TRBV19 and TRBJ2-2; possibly TRBD1 for D (6 bases). V was cut by 5 bases and J by 4 bases, with 11 bases left in between. The CDR3 consists of 14 residues. Germline V gene lookup returns CDR1 LNHDA and CDR2 SQIVND (reference sequence). CDR3 DNA: TGTGCCAGTAGTCCGCAGGGGTTCACCGGGGAGCTGTTTTTT. Translation gives CASSPQGFTGELFF.

In regard to this clone: Within the sample, other DNA sequences also encode this same CDR3. The chain couples TRBV6-5 to TRBJ2-3, with D possibly being TRBD1 (6 bases). The CDR3 covers 15 residues. V lost 3 bases, J lost 3 bases, and 13 bases lay in between. CDR1 and CDR2 (germline): MNHEY, SVGAGI. Written as DNA, the CDR3 is TGTGCCAGCAGTTATCTTCGGCAGGGGACAGATACGCAGTATTTT. This gives the protein CASSYLRQGTDTQYF.

This clone was picked up one time. The CDR3 sequence is CASSQSYRGNANYGYTF. The CDR3 DNA is TGCGCCAGCAGTCAATCGTATAGGGGGAATGCTAACTATGGCTACACCTTC. This sequence joins TRBV23-1 and TRBJ1-2, with D possibly being TRBD1 (6 bases). TRBV23-1 is reported as an ORF; its role is uncertain. This CDR3 has 17 amino acids. Trimming cost V 0 bases and J 0 bases, with 14 bases left between them.